This TCR beta chain was identified in a study of T-cell memory formation after mild COVID-19. Study observations and caveats: Clones which contracted sat mainly in CM and EM if CD4+, and in EMRA if CD8+.

TCRdb re-analysed the 5' RACE reads in MiXCR, keeping a single row per CDR3 protein. The sample records a few hundred thousand distinct CDR3 sequences, more than 20% being singletons. This CDR3 is built from 17 residues. Germline loops: CDR1 LNHNV, CDR2 YYDKDF (reference sequence). J was trimmed by 3 bases and V by 3 bases; bases with no gene match: 13. With regard to this clonotype: No antigen is known for it.

This rearrangement joins TRBV15 to TRBJ2-7; 8 nucleotides agree with TRBD2. This receptor was obtained from an adult woman who had mild COVID-19 (a few samples of this study predate the infection). Cell type and time point are not known. Sequencing used PBMCs or a T cell subset sorted from them (not recorded which). CDR3: CATSSGNTGGAYYEQYF. The DNA for the CDR3 is TGTGCCACCAGCAGTGGCAATACGGGAGGGGCTTACTACGAGCAGTACTTC.